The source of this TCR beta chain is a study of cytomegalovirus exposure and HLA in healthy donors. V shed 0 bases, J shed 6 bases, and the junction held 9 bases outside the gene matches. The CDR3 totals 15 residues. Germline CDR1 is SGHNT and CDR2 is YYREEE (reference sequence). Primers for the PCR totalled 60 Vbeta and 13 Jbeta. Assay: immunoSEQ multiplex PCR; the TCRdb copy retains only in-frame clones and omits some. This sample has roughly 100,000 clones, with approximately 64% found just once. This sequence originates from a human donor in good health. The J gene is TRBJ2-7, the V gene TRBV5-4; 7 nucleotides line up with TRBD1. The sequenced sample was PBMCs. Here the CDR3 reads CASSLALGQVAEQYF. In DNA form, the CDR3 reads TGTGCCAGCAGCTTGGCCTTAGGACAGGTAGCCGAGCAGTACTTC.